One sample yielded the 30 T cell receptor beta chains listed below, sequenced in a study of T cells in Graves' hyperthyroidism and ophthalmopathy. Researchers amplified the TCR beta CDR3 regions from RNA transcripts. The primer set for the first-round RT-PCR of the TCR CDR3 was HTBI. TCRdb redid the calling of the multiplex PCR reads with MiXCR, one entry per CDR3 protein. The data contain over 90,000 distinct CDR3 sequences, over 45% of them singletons. Sequenced: blood. Receptor source: a middle-aged man with Graves' hyperthyroidism.

A remark on this clonotype: At one of its ends the junction is not consistent with the germline gene, which may arise from a read error. This rearrangement joins TRBV5-4 to TRBJ1-1; maybe TRBD1 (5 bases). This CDR3 spans 14 amino acids. Germline V CDR1 and CDR2: SGHNT, YYREEE (reference sequence). The CDR3 sequence: CASSLQDLATEASF. As DNA, the CDR3 is TGTGCCAGCAGCTTACAGGATCTGGCCACTGAAGCTTCCTTT.

This clonotype was recorded at least ten times. The gene calls are TRBV7-9 and TRBJ2-5, with a possible D match to TRBD1 (6 bases). CDR3 length: 13 residues. V was pared by 11 bases and J by 1 base, with 14 bases between. The V gene's germline CDR1 is SEHNR and CDR2 FQNEAQ (reference sequence). Here the CDR3 reads CAVGAESQETQYF. As DNA, the CDR3 is TGTGCCGTGGGGGCCGAGAGCCAAGAGACCCAGTACTTC.

The gene calls are TRBV29-1 and TRBJ2-3; the match to TRBD1 covers 10 bases. The CDR3 extends over 14 amino acids. The J segment lost 3 bases and the V segment lost 7 bases, leaving 7 bases of the junction unmatched. Germline V CDR1 and CDR2: SQVTM, ANQGSEA. The CDR3 loop reads CSATGQGSTDTQYF. In nucleotides, the CDR3 is TGCAGCGCAACGGGACAGGGGTCGACAGATACGCAGTATTTT.

This clonotype was observed once. This may be a read error: a much more frequent sequence differs by one nucleotide. The chain recombines TRBV7-2 with TRBJ2-2; perhaps TRBD1 as D (5 bases). CDR3 length equals 16 residues. V lost 4 bases and J lost 1, with 13 bases in between. The V gene's germline CDR1 is SGHTA and CDR2 FQGNSA. Here the CDR3 DNA reads TGTGCCAGCAGCTCTCCTCAGGGCGGGAACACCGGGGAGCTGTTTTTT. Protein sequence: CASSSPQGGNTGELFF.

This clonotype was seen many times. The CDR3 region is CASSYTGAVQETQYF. The DNA of the CDR3 is TGCGCCAGCAGCTACACGGGAGCAGTCCAAGAGACCCAGTACTTC. The chain links TRBV5-1 to TRBJ2-5; possibly TRBD2 for D (6 bases). Trimming took 3 bases from V and 1 from J, leaving 13 bases between them. The CDR3 is 15 residues long. Germline V gives CDR1 SGHRS, CDR2 YFSETQ.

Many counts were recorded for this clonotype. The J gene is TRBJ2-7, the V gene TRBV6-2 or TRBV6-3, with 7 bases that match TRBD1. Germline assignment: CDR1 MNHEY and CDR2 SVGEGT. CDR3 size: 10 residues. V shed 4 bases, J shed 12 bases, and the junction held 3 bases outside the gene matches. CDR3: CASSSDRPYF. DNA for the CDR3: TGTGCCAGCAGTTCGGACAGGCCGTACTTC.

This clonotype was counted a single time. This chain joins TRBV7-9 and TRBJ1-6; D may be TRBD1 (5 bases). Germline V CDR1 and CDR2: SEHNR, FQNEAQ (reference sequence). The CDR3 sequence is 12 residues long. V lost 1 base to trimming and J lost 13 bases, with 8 bases between them. The CDR3 nucleotides are TGTGCCAGCAGCTTAGGGGGACTGCCCCTCCACTTT. It is translated as CASSLGGLPLHF.

The J gene is TRBJ2-2, the V gene TRBV12-3 or TRBV12-4; TRBD2 matches at 11 bases. With V trimmed by 3 bases and J by 6 bases, 21 bases remained unmatched. CDR3 size: 21 residues. Written as DNA, the CDR3 is TGTGCCAGCAGTTTTCCTTTTTGGACAGAATCGACTAGCGGGACCGCCGGGGAGCTGTTTTTT. Its protein product is CASSFPFWTESTSGTAGELFF.

This clonotype has at least ten counts. The chain uses TRBV7-2 and TRBJ2-7; D gene ambiguous. Germline V gene sequence: CDR1 SGHTA, CDR2 FQGNSA. V gave up 2 bases and J gave up 5 bases, with 10 bases separating them. The CDR3 is made up of 13 amino acids. Written as DNA, the CDR3 is TGTGCCAGCAGCTTATTTGACCCGGACGAGCAGTACTTC. This translates into CASSLFDPDEQYF.

There are many counts of this clonotype. V usage is TRBV5-5 and J usage is TRBJ1-1, with D uncertain. Per the germline V gene, CDR1 is SGHKS and CDR2 is YYEKEE (reference sequence). V gave up 4 bases and J gave up 3 bases, with 10 bases separating them. The CDR3 sequence is 13 residues long. The CDR3 loop is CASSPRVYTEAFF. CDR3 DNA: TGTGCCAGCAGCCCCCGAGTATACACTGAAGCTTTCTTT.

This clonotype was counted ten times or more. The gene calls are TRBV2 and TRBJ2-5, with unresolved D. Trimming removed 4 bases at V and 4 bases at J, with 13 bases between. This CDR3 spans 14 amino acids. Germline V gives CDR1 SNHLY, CDR2 FYNNEI. The CDR3 DNA reads TGTGCCAGCAGTGCCCAGGATGGCACAGAGACCCAGTACTTC. This codes for CASSAQDGTETQYF.

About this clonotype: The conserved phenylalanine or tryptophan normally closing the CDR3 is absent here, so this likely arose from a read error. The DNA is left out, because the CDR3 cannot be placed on it with certainty; the CDR3 is given as TCRdb lists it. V is TRBV7-3 and J is TRBJ2-7; no DNA check was done on the table's D call, TRBD2. The CDR3 is 15 amino acids long, termini counted. The germline CDR1 and CDR2 sequences are SGHTA and FQGTGA. CDR3 region: CASSQARGATDTQYC.

CDR3 bases: TGTGCCAGCATCGGGAAGGGATACACTGAAGCTTTCTTT. Translated, it gives CASIGKGYTEAFF. This sequence joins TRBV25-1 and TRBJ1-1; no clear D. This CDR3 is 13 amino acids long. The germline CDR1 and CDR2 sequences are MGHDK and SYGVNS. V dropped 7 bases and J dropped 3 bases, with 12 bases sitting between them. Complete variable domain (other parts from reference TRBV25-1 and TRBJ1-1): EADIYQTPRYLVIGTGKKITLECSQTMGHDKMYWYQQDPGMELHLIHYSYGVNSTEKGDLSSESTVSRIRTEHFPLTLESARPSHTSQYLCASIGKGYTEAFFGQGTRLTVV.

This clonotype was seen ten or more times. The chain combines TRBV6-2 or TRBV6-3 with TRBJ2-3; the D is unclear. The CDR3 consists of 12 residues. Germline lookup yields CDR1 MNHEY and CDR2 SVGEGT. Trimming pared 4 bases from V and 6 bases from J, leaving 8 bases between. CDR3 coding DNA: TGTGCCAGCAGTTCCACCTTTGATACGCAGTATTTT. It specifies CASSSTFDTQYF.

On this clonotype itself: Germline is not matched at one junction end, which may reflect a read error. DNA for the CDR3: TGTGCCAGTAAAGACAGCGGGAGAATGTACCATGAGCAGTCCTTC. It codes for CASKDSGRMYHEQSF. V and J are TRBV19 and TRBJ2-1, with TRBD2 identical over 8 bases. Germline values: CDR1 LNHDA, CDR2 SQIVND (reference sequence). This CDR3 region has 15 residues.

This clonotype was recorded many times. This chain links TRBV11-2 with TRBJ1-2; D may be TRBD1 (5 bases). Deletions cut 0 bases from V and 7 bases from J, with 15 bases between. From germline, CDR1 is SGHAT and CDR2 FQNNGV. The CDR3 length is 15 residues. CDR3 loop: CASSLDMAGGSGYTF. CDR3 DNA sequence: TGTGCCAGCAGCTTAGATATGGCGGGGGGTAGTGGCTACACCTTC.

This clonotype was recorded at least ten times. CDR3 in DNA: TGCGCCAGCGGTATAGCGGGAAAGCAGTTCTTC. This gives the protein CASGIAGKQFF. This chain uses TRBV10-2 with TRBJ2-1, with 8 nucleotides matching TRBD2. This CDR3 has 11 residues. Germline assignment: CDR1 WSHSY and CDR2 SAAADI. Losses at the gene ends were 8 bases for V and 11 bases for J; bases not matched to a gene: 5.

This clonotype was counted many times. This chain links TRBV7-3 with TRBJ2-3, with 8 nucleotides matching TRBD1. This CDR3 is built from 14 residues. V gave up 2 bases and J gave up 6 bases; unmatched junction bases: 4. The germline V gene has CDR1 SGHTA and CDR2 FQGTGA. In nucleotides, the CDR3 is TGTGCCAGCAGCTTAGCGGCAGGGGGCGATACGCAGTATTTT. It encodes CASSLAAGGDTQYF.

Ten or more counts support this clonotype. The chain recombines TRBV7-9 with TRBJ1-3; D is unresolved. The ends were cut back, 1 base at V and 0 bases at J, with 7 bases in the middle. The CDR3 is made up of 15 amino acids. Germline V gene sequence: CDR1 SEHNR, CDR2 FQNEAQ (reference sequence). CDR3 in DNA: TGTGCCAGCAGCTTAGGGGGAAGCTCTGGAAACACCATATATTTT. This translates into CASSLGGSSGNTIYF.

Many counts were recorded for this clonotype. The chain carries TRBV7-8 and TRBJ1-1; TRBD1 agrees at 11 bases. Trimming took 5 bases from V and 10 from J; bases not matched to a gene: 6. Germline V gene sequence: CDR1 SGHVS, CDR2 FQNEAQ. This CDR3 is built from 13 residues. The DNA of the CDR3 is TGTGCCAGCAGCCCAGGGACAGGGGGTTTAGCTTTCTTT. Its translation: CASSPGTGGLAFF.

The sample holds one count of this clonotype. The chain couples TRBV20-1 to TRBJ2-5; D call uncertain. V lost 5 bases and J lost 2, with 9 bases in between. Germline CDR1 DFQATT, CDR2 SNEGSKA (reference sequence). The CDR3 covers 12 residues. CDR3 in amino acids: CSASRRQETQYF. The CDR3 DNA reads TGCAGTGCTTCACGGAGACAAGAGACCCAGTACTTC.

Points on this clonotype: Lacking the conserved final phenylalanine or tryptophan, this CDR3 likely reflects a read error. V gene TRBV7-9 combines with J gene TRBJ1-1, with a possible D match to TRBD1 (5 bases). The CDR3 spans 13 residues. Germline lookup yields CDR1 SEHNR and CDR2 FQNEAQ (reference sequence). Trimming removed 6 bases from V and 4 bases from J, with 12 bases in between. In DNA, the CDR3 is TGTGCCAGCAGGCGGGGGGGGGGCACTGAAGCTTTCTTG. Its translation is CASRRGGGTEAFL.

The count of this clonotype is one. The CDR3: CASIGGGACDEQYF. Written as DNA, the CDR3 is TGTGCCAGTATCGGAGGGGGGGCATGCGACGAGCAGTACTTC. V gene TRBV19 combines with J gene TRBJ2-7; TRBD2 might be the D (7 bases). Germline V gene data show CDR1 as LNHDA and CDR2 as SQIVND (reference sequence). V was pared by 7 bases and J by 5 bases, with 18 bases between. The CDR3 is 14 amino acids.

In its sample, this clonotype was seen many times. The chain carries TRBV20-1 and TRBJ2-1; D remains ambiguous. Trimming took 3 bases from V and 3 from J, leaving 6 bases between them. The length of the CDR3 is 12 residues. Germline assignment: CDR1 DFQATT and CDR2 SNEGSKA (reference sequence). DNA of the CDR3: TGCAGTGCTAGCTCTGACTACAATGAGCAGTTCTTC. It encodes CSASSDYNEQFF.

This clonotype was detected ten times or more. Written as DNA, the CDR3 is TGCGCCAGCAGCTTGGGAGTAGGGCCGAACACTGAAGCTTTCTTT. This translates into CASSLGVGPNTEAFF. This chain links TRBV5-1 with TRBJ1-1; D not certain. The length of the CDR3 is 15 residues. Trimming shortened V by 0 bases and J by 1 base, and 10 bases separated the two germline ends. Germline CDR1 reads SGHRS; CDR2 reads YFSETQ.

This clonotype was detected only a few times. This chain uses TRBV11-3 with TRBJ2-4; 7 nucleotides agree with TRBD1. V lost 7 bases and J lost 6; bases outside the gene matches: 9. Germline lookup yields CDR1 SGHNT and CDR2 YENEEA. The CDR3 covers 14 residues. The CDR3 nucleotides are TGTGCCAGCACCCTACAGGGGTCGGGAAACATTCAGTACTTC. Protein sequence: CASTLQGSGNIQYF. Based on the CDR3 plus reference TRBV11-3 and TRBJ2-4, the full variable domain is EAGVVQSPRYKIIEKKQPVAFWCNPISGHNTLYWYLQNLGQGPELLIRYENEEAVDDSQLPKDRFSAERLKGVDSTLKIQPAELGDSAVYLCASTLQGSGNIQYFGAGTRLSVL.

This clonotype was seen repeatedly, ten times or more. The chain joins TRBV6-6 to TRBJ2-5; 8 nucleotides agree with TRBD2. V was pared by 5 bases and J by 5 bases, with 10 bases of the junction left unmatched. Germline CDR1 reads MNHNY; CDR2 reads SVGAGI (reference sequence). CDR3 size: 15 residues. CDR3 loop: CASSPGLGWGETQYF. CDR3 sequence (DNA): TGTGCCAGCAGTCCGGGACTAGGGTGGGGGGAGACCCAGTACTTC.

V is TRBV9 and J is TRBJ1-1; unclear D gene. The CDR3 runs 11 residues. V was clipped by 9 bases and J by 0 bases, with 6 bases between them. Germline V gives CDR1 SGDLS, CDR2 YYNGEE. The CDR3 loop reads CATPMNTEAFF. The CDR3 DNA is TGTGCCACCCCAATGAACACTGAAGCTTTCTTT.

In regard to this clonotype: One end of the junction does not line up with germline, which may come from a read error. The chain combines TRBV20-1 with TRBJ1-4; D remains ambiguous. The CDR3 is 14 residues long. The germline V gene encodes CDR1 DFQATT and CDR2 SNEGSKA (reference sequence). The CDR3 loop reads CSARDHGRDERLFF. CDR3 nucleotides: TGCAGTGCTAGAGATCACGGGAGGGATGAAAGACTGTTTTTC.

The sample holds one count of this clonotype. The rearrangement joins TRBV10-2 to TRBJ2-7, with 11 bases lining up with TRBD1. Germline CDR1 reads WSHSY; CDR2 reads SAAADI. The CDR3 is made up of 14 amino acids. V lost 6 bases, J lost 3 bases, and 4 bases stayed unmatched. The CDR3 loop reads CASRTGTGGYEQYF. The CDR3, as DNA: TGCGCCAGCAGGACCGGGACAGGGGGCTACGAGCAGTACTTC.